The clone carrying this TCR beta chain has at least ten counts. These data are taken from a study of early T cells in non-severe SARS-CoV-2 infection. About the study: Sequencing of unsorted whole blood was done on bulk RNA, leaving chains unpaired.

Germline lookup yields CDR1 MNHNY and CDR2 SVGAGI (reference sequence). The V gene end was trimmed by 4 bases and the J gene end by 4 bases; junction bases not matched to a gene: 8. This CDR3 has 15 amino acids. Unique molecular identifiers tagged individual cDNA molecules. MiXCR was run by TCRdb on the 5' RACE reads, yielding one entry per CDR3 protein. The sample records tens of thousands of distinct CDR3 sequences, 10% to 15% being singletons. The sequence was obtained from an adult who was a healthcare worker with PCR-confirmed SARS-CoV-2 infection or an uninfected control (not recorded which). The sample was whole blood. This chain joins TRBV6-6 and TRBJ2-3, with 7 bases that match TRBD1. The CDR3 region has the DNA TGTGCCAGCAGTTTAGGGGGCCCAGGTCCAGATACGCAGTATTTT. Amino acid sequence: CASSLGGPGPDTQYF.